Here is one TCR beta chain with its context. No antigen is known for it. The data were taken from a study of beta chain features in type 1 diabetes. Study-wide context: Healthy donors, compared against patients, showed similar age, gender and cell yields. Points from the study as a whole: People with Type 1 diabetes carried modestly yet significantly shorter TCRB CDR3s in all four CD4+ subsets. Over-representation of high TCR-expressing cells was a possible consequence of cDNA sequencing.

The germline gives CDR1 KGHSH, CDR2 LQKENI. CDR3 length: 16 amino acids. V was clipped by 4 bases and J by 1 base, with 16 bases between them. Every bit of the isolated RNA underwent reverse transcription, so sequencing read expressed TCRB transcripts. The data were produced by immunoSEQ multiplex PCR, yet TCRdb's version contains in-frame clones alone and is incomplete. The data show about 260,000 clones, with roughly 20% seen just once and about 0.027% held by the top ten. CD45RO/CCR7/CD25/CD127/CD95/CD27 sorting isolated CD4+ naive, central memory, regulatory and stem cell-like memory cells. Each sorted fraction was over 95% pure.

The chain employs TRBV18 and TRBJ1-1, with D maybe TRBD1 (6 bases). The sample taken for sequencing was naive CD4+ T cells from blood. The sequence was collected from a woman aged 40 to 50 with type 1 diabetes. The chain's CDR3 is CASSLSTLGQNTEAFF. The CDR3 coding sequence is TGTGCCAGCTCACTCTCCACCTTGGGACAGAACACTGAAGCTTTCTTT.